This TCR beta chain was obtained from a study of shared clonotypes between healthy human individuals. As for the study in general: Each donor had three CD4 naive, three CD4 memory, two CD8 naive and one CD8 memory plate.

Details on this clone: The antigen remains unidentified.

The study's findings and limits: Clonotypes shared by all four donors outscored non-shared clonotypes in generation probability. Between a handful of donors, naive CD4 clonotypes were shared at a level of around 4.9%.

Here immunoSEQ multiplex PCR was the method, and the copy in TCRdb shows in-frame clones only, minus some. The table lists 1,400,000 or so clones, approximately 98.5% of them singletons, with about 0.34% in the top ten. Germline CDR1 reads SGHTA; CDR2 reads FQGTGA. The ends lost 4 bases at V and 7 bases at J; junction bases unmatched: 4. This CDR3 region has 14 residues. This receptor was obtained from a man in his thirties or forties in good health. Input material: naive CD4+ T cells sorted from blood. The subset here: CD45RA+ positively selected. The rearrangement links TRBV7-3 to TRBJ2-2; 9 nucleotides line up with TRBD2. CDR3 sequence: CASSSSGINGELFF. The CDR3 nucleotides read TGTGCCAGCAGCTCTAGCGGGATAAACGGGGAGCTGTTTTTT.